This T cell receptor beta chain derives from a study of blood T cell repertoires in COVID-19. About the research overall: Whether acute or convalescent, the COVID-19 samples came from the United States, Italy and Spain. T cells, B-cell-depleted T cells, or PBMCs supplied cDNA or gDNA.

The CDR3 has 18 amino acids. From germline, CDR1 is MNHNS and CDR2 SASEGT. The V gene lost 0 bases and the J gene lost 0 bases, with 15 bases spanning the gap. Original analysis: From reference gene primer amplification, estimates of nucleated cell counts were derived. Sequencing was performed with immunoSEQ multiplex PCR; in TCRdb, only in-frame clones are kept and a portion is missing. The V and J calls and clone size were taken over from that table, and D and trimming were inferred from the DNA. The data contain about 65,000 clones, approximately 93% of them singletons. V gene TRBV6-1 combines with J gene TRBJ1-5, with a tentative D call TRBD1 (6 bases). The sequenced sample consisted of peripheral blood. The receptor comes from a man aged 65 to 79 with active COVID-19. CDR3 protein: CASSEAGFGTSSNQPQHF. In nucleotides, the CDR3 is TGTGCCAGCAGTGAAGCAGGTTTTGGGACATCTAGCAATCAGCCCCAGCATTTT.